Here is one T cell receptor (beta chain) with its context. The antigen remains undetermined. The data were obtained in a study of regulatory T cells in long-lasting Graves disease. Regarding time point: newly diagnosed GD, antithyroid drugs for less than 3 months. Isolated PBMC RNA provided the starting material for the TCR library. Overall study results and limits: The work looked only at peripheral blood and did not look at thyroid tissue.

This CDR3 has 13 residues. In germline, CDR1 is SGHRS, CDR2 YFSETQ. V shed 2 bases and J shed 5 bases, with 7 bases lying between them. Researchers made TCR beta libraries by using iRepertoire HTBI primers and running Arm-PCR on CDR3 regions. Each CDR3 protein is one row after TCRdb ran MiXCR on the multiplex PCR reads. This sample carries about 350,000 distinct CDR3 sequences, 16% of them seen once, and the ten largest clones take less than 35%. These data also featured in a second study, about T cells in Graves' hyperthyroidism and ophthalmopathy. That report adds: Prediction of ophthalmopathy progression came a median around 6.1 months pre-onset.

The receptor comes from a man between 40 and 49 years old with Graves disease. This chain connects TRBV5-1 to TRBJ1-4; unclear D gene. The material sequenced was peripheral blood mononuclear cells (PBMCs), taken at new diagnosis, from a patient treated with antithyroid drugs. Here the CDR3 reads CASSLQQNEKLFF. The CDR3 nucleotides read TGCGCCAGCAGCTTACAGCAAAATGAAAAACTGTTTTTT. The whole variable domain, remainder taken from reference TRBV5-1 and TRBJ1-4, is KAGVTQTPRYLIKTRGQQVTLSCSPISGHRSVSWYQQTPGQGLQFLFEYFSETQRNKGNFPGRFSGRQFSNSRSEMNVSTLELGDSALYLCASSLQQNEKLFFGSGTQLSVL.